Below are 19 T cell receptor beta chains sequenced from a single sample in a study of T cell responses to AZD1222 COVID-19 vaccine. Clones were sequenced by immunoSEQ multiplex PCR, and TCRdb holds only the in-frame ones, with some missing. Of 100,000 to 120,000 clones listed, roughly 87% are singletons. Source: peripheral blood, taken on day 0 of MenACWY control vaccination. All receptors derive from an adult in good health.

The V and J genes are TRBV5-8 and TRBJ1-1, with unresolved D. The CDR3 has 16 residues. V shed 6 bases and J shed 0 bases, with 18 bases lying between them. Germline V gene sequence: CDR1 SGHTS, CDR2 YDEGEE. The CDR3 loop is CASNVGPNDMNTEAFF. The CDR3 coding sequence is TGTGCCAGCAATGTCGGCCCAAATGACATGAACACTGAAGCTTTCTTT.

This chain connects TRBV28 to TRBJ1-1; 8 positions agree with TRBD1. The CDR3 consists of 14 residues. Looked up from germline, CDR1 is MDHEN and CDR2 is SYDVKM. V shed 6 bases, J shed 2 bases, and the junction held 5 bases outside the gene matches. This CDR3 is CASRRTGFNTEAFF. The CDR3, as DNA: TGTGCCAGCAGGCGGACAGGGTTCAACACTGAAGCTTTCTTT.

The genes are TRBV6-5 and TRBJ1-5, with D possibly TRBD1 on 5 matching bases. Germline loops: CDR1 MNHEY, CDR2 SVGAGI. The CDR3 covers 13 residues. With 5 bases removed from V and 6 bases from J, the gap between germline ends came to 11 bases. CDR3 loop: CASSTEGPQPQHF. The CDR3 nucleotides are TGTGCCAGCAGTACCGAGGGACCTCAGCCCCAGCATTTT.

The V and J genes are TRBV10-3 and TRBJ1-1; possible D gene TRBD1, 5 bases. Trimming shortened V by 6 bases and J by 5 bases, and 16 bases separated the two germline ends. The V gene's germline CDR1 is ENHRY and CDR2 SYGVKD. The length of the CDR3 is 14 residues. CDR3 loop: CAIRTDQGRTEAFF. The CDR3 DNA sequence: TGTGCCATCAGGACCGACCAGGGAAGAACTGAAGCTTTCTTT.

This chain uses TRBV5-1 with TRBJ1-4, with 7 bases that match TRBD1. The CDR3 is 15 amino acids. Germline V gene lookup returns CDR1 SGHRS and CDR2 YFSETQ. V dropped 3 bases and J dropped 8; count of bases not matched to a gene: 10. Here the CDR3 reads CASSSGQALTEKLFF. In DNA, the CDR3 is TGCGCCAGCAGCTCAGGACAGGCCTTAACGGAAAAACTGTTTTTT.

The rearrangement uses TRBV5-6 and TRBJ1-1; D call uncertain. The germline gives CDR1 SGHDT, CDR2 YYEEEE. The CDR3 extends over 17 amino acids. Trimming pared 1 base from V and 0 bases from J, leaving 16 bases between. The CDR3 region has the DNA TGTGCCAGCAGCTTGAAACAGACATTCTCTATGAACACTGAAGCTTTCTTT. Translated: CASSLKQTFSMNTEAFF. The full variable domain, its missing parts supplied by reference TRBV5-6 and TRBJ1-1, is DAGVTQSPTHLIKTRGQQVTLRCSPKSGHDTVSWYQQALGQGPQFIFQYYEEEERQRGNFPDRFSGHQFPNYSSELNVNALLLGDSALYLCASSLKQTFSMNTEAFFGQGTRLTVV.

The J gene is TRBJ2-6, the V gene TRBV6-1; D is undetermined. Germline lookup yields CDR1 MNHNS and CDR2 SASEGT. The germline V and J ends were trimmed by 1 base and 0 bases, with 4 bases remaining between them. The length of the CDR3 is 15 residues. CDR3 in DNA: TGTGCCAGCAGTGAAGGGGGCTCTGGGGCCAACGTCCTGACTTTC. It translates to CASSEGGSGANVLTF.

The chain combines TRBV7-9 with TRBJ2-5, with 13 bases identical to TRBD2. Germline V gives CDR1 SEHNR, CDR2 FQNEAQ (reference sequence). The CDR3 is 18 amino acids. V was clipped by 2 bases and J by 5 bases; unmatched bases: 11. The CDR3 spells CASSLPLAGGPVWETQYF. CDR3 bases: TGTGCCAGCAGCTTACCACTAGCGGGGGGGCCAGTATGGGAGACCCAGTACTTC.

This clone was seen once. The gene calls are TRBV3-1 (or the pseudogene TRBV3-2) and TRBJ1-4, with D unclear. V was cut by 2 bases and J by 1 base, with 14 bases left in between. CDR3 size: 17 residues. Germline CDR1 reads LGHDT; CDR2 reads YNNKEL (reference sequence). CDR3 residues: CASSQRSALLTNEKLFF. DNA of the CDR3: TGTGCCAGCAGCCAAAGATCTGCCCTTTTAACTAATGAAAAACTGTTTTTT.

A single count supports this clone. V usage is TRBV2 and J usage is TRBJ1-1; D is undetermined. Germline assignment: CDR1 SNHLY and CDR2 FYNNEI. V was shortened by 3 bases and J by 3 bases, with 5 bases between the two germline ends. The CDR3 length is 12 residues. CDR3 coding DNA: TGTGCCAGCAGTGAGGACTACACTGAAGCTTTCTTT. Protein product: CASSEDYTEAFF.

This clone was seen just once. The chain couples TRBV7-9 to TRBJ1-1; tentative D call: TRBD1 (5 bases). Germline values: CDR1 SEHNR, CDR2 FQNEAQ (reference sequence). CDR3 length equals 14 residues. V gave up 3 bases and J gave up 0 bases, with 8 bases separating them. This chain's CDR3 is CASSFGTMNTEAFF. The DNA for the CDR3 is TGTGCCAGCAGCTTCGGGACGATGAACACTGAAGCTTTCTTT.

The chain couples TRBV6-5 to TRBJ1-6; D gene ambiguous. This CDR3 is 15 amino acids long. Trimming took 7 bases from V and 0 from J, leaving 10 bases between them. Germline CDR1 MNHEY, CDR2 SVGAGI. In DNA, the CDR3 is TGTGCCAGCAAAAGGATTAGCTCCTATAATTCACCCCTCCACTTT. Translation: CASKRISSYNSPLHF.

CDR3 nucleotides: TGTGCCAGCAGCTTGGTCCAGGGCTTCTACGAGCAGTACTTC. Amino acid sequence: CASSLVQGFYEQYF. The chain couples TRBV7-2 to TRBJ2-7; TRBD1 is a possible D gene (5 bases). Germline CDR1 and CDR2: SGHTA and FQGNSA. This CDR3 has 14 amino acids. Trimming took 3 bases from V and 3 from J, leaving 12 bases between them. The variable domain in full, completed from reference TRBV7-2 and TRBJ2-7, reads GAGVSQSPSNKVTEKGKDVELRCDPISGHTALYWYRQSLGQGLEFLIYFQGNSAPDKSGLPSDRFSAERTGGSVSTLTIQRTQQEDSAVYLCASSLVQGFYEQYFGPGTRLTVT.

V gene TRBV6-4 combines with J gene TRBJ1-2, with TRBD1 matching 8 bases. The V and J ends lost 2 bases and 0 bases, in that order; junction bases with no gene match: 5. CDR3 length: 16 amino acids. Per the germline V gene, CDR1 is MRHNA and CDR2 is SNTAGT. For the CDR3, the DNA is TGTGCCAGCAGTGACCACGGACAGGGTGCTAACTATGGCTACACCTTC. Encoded protein: CASSDHGQGANYGYTF.

This rearrangement joins TRBV11-3 to TRBJ2-2, with unresolved D. The length of the CDR3 is 13 residues. V was pared by 6 bases and J by 0 bases, with 5 bases between. CDR1 is SGHNT, CDR2 YENEEA, per germline. The CDR3 DNA reads TGTGCCAGCAGGCCATCGAACACCGGGGAGCTGTTTTTT. Amino acid sequence: CASRPSNTGELFF. The whole variable domain, filled in from reference TRBV11-3 and TRBJ2-2, reads EAGVVQSPRYKIIEKKQPVAFWCNPISGHNTLYWYLQNLGQGPELLIRYENEEAVDDSQLPKDRFSAERLKGVDSTLKIQPAELGDSAVYLCASRPSNTGELFFGEGSRLTVL.

The count of this clone is one. The chain has TRBV19 and TRBJ1-5, with D maybe TRBD1 (5 bases). V lost 3 bases to trimming and J lost 0 bases, with 9 bases between them. The CDR3 extends over 15 amino acids. Germline V lookup: CDR1 LNHDA, CDR2 SQIVND (reference sequence). CDR3 DNA: TGTGCCAGTAGTATTGTCAGGGATAGCAATCAGCCCCAGCATTTT. Its protein product is CASSIVRDSNQPQHF. The full variable domain, rest sourced from reference TRBV19 and TRBJ1-5, is DGGITQSPKYLFRKEGQNVTLSCEQNLNHDAMYWYRQDPGQGLRLIYYSQIVNDFQKGDIAEGYSVSREKKESFPLTVTSAQKNPTAFYLCASSIVRDSNQPQHFGDGTRLSIL.

The chain joins TRBV11-3 to TRBJ1-1; weak D call: TRBD1 (5 bases). Germline assignment: CDR1 SGHNT and CDR2 YENEEA. Trimming cost V 5 bases and J 1 base, with 11 bases left between them. The CDR3 runs to 14 residues. The CDR3 loop reads CASSRGGENTEAFF. The CDR3 DNA reads TGTGCCAGCAGCCGAGGAGGGGAGAACACTGAAGCTTTCTTT.

The chain employs TRBV7-9 and TRBJ2-2, with 8 bases identical to TRBD1. The CDR3 is 16 amino acids. Germline CDR1 and CDR2: SEHNR and FQNEAQ (reference sequence). The junction had 2 bases not matched to a gene; V was cut back by 1 base and J by 1 base. CDR3 amino acids: CASSLEGTGNTGELFF. CDR3 DNA: TGTGCCAGCAGCTTAGAAGGGACAGGGAACACCGGGGAGCTGTTTTTT.

The chain carries TRBV25-1 and TRBJ1-1, with a weak D call TRBD1 (5 bases). Germline V gene data show CDR1 as MGHDK and CDR2 as SYGVNS. The V and J ends lost 3 bases and 2 bases respectively, with 13 bases between them. CDR3 length: 15 residues. The CDR3 sequence is CASSDNTRGNTEAFF. The CDR3 coding sequence is TGTGCCAGCAGTGACAATACACGGGGCAACACTGAAGCTTTCTTT. Supplemented by reference TRBV25-1 and TRBJ1-1, the full variable domain reads EADIYQTPRYLVIGTGKKITLECSQTMGHDKMYWYQQDPGMELHLIHYSYGVNSTEKGDLSSESTVSRIRTEHFPLTLESARPSHTSQYLCASSDNTRGNTEAFFGQGTRLTVV.